This T cell receptor beta chain stems from a study of T cells expressing NK-cell markers. For each CDR3 protein, TCRdb gives one entry from its re-call of the 5' RACE reads, without DNA. There are a few hundred thousand distinct CDR3 sequences in the sample, with 5% to 5.5% held by the top ten. The CDR3 has 17 residues. Germline assignment: CDR1 SEHNR and CDR2 FQNEAQ (reference sequence). Sequenced material: blood T cells: a sorted CD56 or NKG2C T cell subset, CD4+ or CD8+ T cells, or bulk PBMC T cells (not recorded which). This chain uses TRBV7-9 with TRBJ2-1; as DNA is missing, the TRBD1 call by TCRdb cannot be tested. The sequence was obtained from a man aged 18 to 69 in good health. The CDR3 loop is CASSLEEAGTPYNEQFF.